The T cell receptor (beta chain) described here comes from a study of a mutant IDH1 vaccine in newly diagnosed glioma. A word on this clone: Its matching antigen is unknown.

Time point here: week 35, safety follow-up. In the vaccine, a single dose held 300 ug of the mutant IDH1 20-mer peptide, along with topical imiquimod. CDR1 and CDR2 (germline): MGHRA, YSYEKL. The CDR3 is 17 residues long. The V and J ends lost 2 bases and 5 bases respectively, with 18 bases between them. Here immunoSEQ multiplex PCR was the method, and the copy in TCRdb shows in-frame clones only, minus some. The repertoire holds about 32,000 clones, with roughly four fifths as singletons. The gene calls are TRBV4-1 and TRBJ2-2; TRBD1 or TRBD2 may be the D gene (5 bases each). The sample consisted of PBMCs, taken from a glioma patient whose treatment included an IDH1 peptide vaccine. The clonotype comes from a woman aged 18-29 years with glioma. As DNA, the CDR3 is TGCGCCAGCAGCCAACATTTGGGGACCCTCAGGACCGGGGAGCTGTTTTTT. Amino acids: CASSQHLGTLRTGELFF.